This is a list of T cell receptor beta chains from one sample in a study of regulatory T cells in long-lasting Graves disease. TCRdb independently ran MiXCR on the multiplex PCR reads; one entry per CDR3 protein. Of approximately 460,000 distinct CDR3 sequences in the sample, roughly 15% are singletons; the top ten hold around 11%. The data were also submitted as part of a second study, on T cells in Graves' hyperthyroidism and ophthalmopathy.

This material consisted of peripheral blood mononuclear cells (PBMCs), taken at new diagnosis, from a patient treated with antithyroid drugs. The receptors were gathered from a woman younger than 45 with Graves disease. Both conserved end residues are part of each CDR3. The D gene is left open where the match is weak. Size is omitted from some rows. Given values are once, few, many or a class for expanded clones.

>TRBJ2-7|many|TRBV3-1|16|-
CASSQDIRDTTYEQYF
TGTGCCAGCAGCCAAGACATCCGGGACACCACCTACGAGCAGTACTTC
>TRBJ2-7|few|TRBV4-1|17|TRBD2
CASSHRGTSGRASEQYF
TGCGCCAGCAGCCATCGCGGGACTAGCGGGAGAGCGAGCGAGCAGTACTTC
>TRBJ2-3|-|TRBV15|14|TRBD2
CATSRDRGGDTQYF
TGTGCCACCAGCAGAGACCGGGGGGGAGATACGCAGTATTTT
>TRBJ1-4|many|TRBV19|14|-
CASSRAGRHEKLFF
TGTGCCAGTAGTCGGGCAGGGCGACATGAAAAACTGTTTTTT
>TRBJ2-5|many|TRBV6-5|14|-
CASSYVPRMGTQYF
TGTGCCAGCAGTTACGTCCCTAGAATGGGGACCCAGTACTTC
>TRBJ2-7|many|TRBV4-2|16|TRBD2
CASSQALAGDLYEQYF
TGTGCCAGCAGCCAGGCCCTAGCGGGAGATCTCTACGAGCAGTACTTC
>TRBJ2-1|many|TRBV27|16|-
CASSPHIGQSYNEQFF
TGTGCCAGCAGTCCGCATATAGGGCAGAGCTACAATGAGCAGTTCTTC
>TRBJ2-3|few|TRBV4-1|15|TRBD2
CASSIRGGSLDTQYF
TGCGCCAGCAGCATTAGGGGCGGGAGTCTCGATACGCAGTATTTT
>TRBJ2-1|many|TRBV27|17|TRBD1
CASSLGWDRGGLDEQFF
TGTGCCAGCAGTTTAGGCTGGGACAGGGGAGGCCTCGATGAGCAGTTCTTC
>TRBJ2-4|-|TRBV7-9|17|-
CASRTTVGKEAKNIQYF
TGTGCCAGCAGAACGACAGTCGGGAAGGAGGCCAAAAACATTCAGTACTTC
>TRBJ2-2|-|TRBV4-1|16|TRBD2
CASSPRVAGTTGELFF
TGCGCCAGCAGCCCCCGTGTAGCGGGAACCACCGGGGAGCTGTTTTTT
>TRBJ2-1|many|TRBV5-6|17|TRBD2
CASVLFGASGVYNEQFF
TGTGCCAGCGTGCTATTTGGGGCTAGCGGAGTCTACAATGAGCAGTTCTTC
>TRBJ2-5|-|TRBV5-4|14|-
CASSFPGTEETPYF
TGTGCCAGCAGCTTCCCTGGGACGGAAGAGACCCCGTACTTC
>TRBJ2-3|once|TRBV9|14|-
CASSAHRGTDTQYF
TGTGCCAGCAGCGCACACAGGGGCACAGATACGCAGTATTTT
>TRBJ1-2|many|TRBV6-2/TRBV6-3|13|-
CASSYTANYGYTF
TGTGCCAGCAGTTACACAGCTAACTATGGCTACACCTTC
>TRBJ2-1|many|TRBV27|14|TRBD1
CASSVRGRYNEQFF
TGTGCCAGCAGCGTCAGGGGGCGATACAATGAGCAGTTCTTC
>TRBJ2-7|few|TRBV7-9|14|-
CASSFTGDRYEQYF
TGTGCCAGCAGCTTCACCGGTGACCGCTACGAGCAGTACTTC
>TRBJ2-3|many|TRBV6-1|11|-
CASGGTDTQYF
TGTGCCAGCGGGGGGACAGATACGCAGTATTTT
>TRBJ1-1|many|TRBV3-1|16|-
CASSQVRLLGNTEAFF
TGTGCCAGCAGCCAAGTACGTCTCTTAGGGAACACTGAAGCTTTCTTT
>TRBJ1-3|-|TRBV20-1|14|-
CSATDWDSGNTIYF
TGCAGTGCTACAGATTGGGACTCTGGAAACACCATATATTTT
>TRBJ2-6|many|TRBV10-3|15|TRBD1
CAIAGTGTGANVLTF
TGTGCCATCGCCGGGACAGGGACTGGGGCCAACGTCCTGACTTTC
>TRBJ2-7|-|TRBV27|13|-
CASSLGLHYEQYF
TGTGCCAGCAGTTTGGGACTTCACTACGAGCAGTACTTC
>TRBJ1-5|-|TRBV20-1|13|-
CSASSTVNQPQHF
TGCAGTGCTAGTAGTACGGTGAATCAGCCCCAGCATTTT
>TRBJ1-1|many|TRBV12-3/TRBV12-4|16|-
CASSLFSRGAVTEAFF
TGTGCCAGCAGTTTATTTTCTAGGGGGGCCGTCACTGAAGCTTTCTTT
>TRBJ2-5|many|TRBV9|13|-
CASSVATYGTQYF
TGTGCCAGCAGCGTAGCTACGTACGGGACCCAGTACTTC
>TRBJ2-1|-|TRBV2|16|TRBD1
CASRETGPLSYNEQFF
TGTGCCAGCAGGGAGACAGGGCCCCTCTCCTACAATGAGCAGTTCTTC
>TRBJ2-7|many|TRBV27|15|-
CASSLQGSWSYEQYF
TGTGCCAGCAGTCTACAGGGCTCCTGGAGCTACGAGCAGTACTTC
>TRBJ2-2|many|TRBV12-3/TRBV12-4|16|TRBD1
CASTITGGAVTGELFF
TGTGCCAGCACCATAACAGGGGGCGCGGTCACCGGGGAGCTGTTTTTT
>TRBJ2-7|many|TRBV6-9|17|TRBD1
CASSYLGPGQGEDEQYF
TGTGCCAGCAGTTACTTGGGACCGGGACAGGGAGAGGACGAGCAGTACTTC
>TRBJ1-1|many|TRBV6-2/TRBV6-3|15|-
CASSYSSGGNTEAFF
TGTGCCAGCAGTTACTCGTCAGGCGGGAACACTGAAGCTTTCTTT
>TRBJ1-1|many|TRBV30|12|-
CAQRGGRSEAFF
TGTGCCCAAAGGGGTGGGCGGAGTGAAGCTTTCTTT
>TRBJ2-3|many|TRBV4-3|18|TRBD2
CASSQKRAGRGSTDTQYF
TGCGCCAGCAGCCAAAAACGGGCCGGGAGGGGAAGCACAGATACGCAGTATTTT
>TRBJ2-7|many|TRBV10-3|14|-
CAIRGLLSSYEQYF
TGTGCCATCAGAGGCCTTTTGAGCTCCTACGAGCAGTACTTC
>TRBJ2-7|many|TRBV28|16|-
CASGEGQRSTSYEQYF
TGTGCCAGCGGGGAGGGACAGCGCTCAACCTCCTACGAGCAGTACTTC
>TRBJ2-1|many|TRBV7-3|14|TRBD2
CASSLAGGPDEQFF
TGTGCCAGCAGCTTAGCGGGAGGCCCCGATGAGCAGTTCTTC
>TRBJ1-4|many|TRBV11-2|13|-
CASSRDAQEKLFF
TGTGCCAGCAGTAGGGATGCGCAGGAAAAACTGTTTTTT
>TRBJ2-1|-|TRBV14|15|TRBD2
CASSPSGGLVGEQFF
TGTGCCAGCAGTCCGAGCGGGGGGCTCGTTGGGGAGCAGTTCTTC
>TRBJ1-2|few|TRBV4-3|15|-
CASSQADATNYGYTF
TGCGCCAGCAGCCAAGCGGACGCGACTAACTATGGCTACACCTTC
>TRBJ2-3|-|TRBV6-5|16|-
CASSFNPGTRTDTQYF
TGTGCCAGCAGTTTCAACCCCGGGACACGCACAGATACGCAGTATTTT
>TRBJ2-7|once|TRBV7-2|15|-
CASRRNGSGVYEQYF
TGTGCCAGTAGACGAAACGGCTCGGGGGTGTACGAGCAGTACTTC
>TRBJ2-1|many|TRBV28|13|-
CASSLIGDNEQFF
TGTGCCAGCAGTTTGATCGGGGACAATGAGCAGTTCTTC
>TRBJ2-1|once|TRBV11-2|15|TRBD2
CASSPGTSGKNEQFF
TGTGCCAGCAGCCCTGGGACTAGCGGAAAGAATGAGCAGTTCTTC
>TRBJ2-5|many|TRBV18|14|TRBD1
CASSRDSSSETQYF
TGTGCCAGCTCCCGGGACAGCTCCTCGGAGACCCAGTACTTC
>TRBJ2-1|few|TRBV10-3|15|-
CAIRNTGEVYNEQFF
TGTGCCATCAGGAATACAGGGGAGGTCTACAATGAGCAGTTCTTC
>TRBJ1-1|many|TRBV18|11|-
CASSQGSEAFF
TGTGCCAGCTCACAGGGTTCTGAAGCTTTCTTT